The next 2 T cell receptor beta chains were all read from a single sample in a study of cytomegalovirus exposure and HLA in healthy donors. The method was immunoSEQ multiplex PCR; TCRdb's version includes in-frame clones alone and lacks a portion of them. The sample yields around 200,000 clones, 70% to 90% seen once. Sequenced material: PBMCs. All receptors come from a woman aged 18 to 35 in good health and CMV-seronegative.

Points on this clone: This specimen includes other DNA sequences encoding the same CDR3. The V and J genes are TRBV27 and TRBJ2-7; a possible D gene is TRBD1 (5 bases). V lost 2 bases and J 3 bases, leaving 8 bases between the germline ends. The germline gives CDR1 MNHEY, CDR2 SMNVEV (reference sequence). The CDR3 is 13 residues long. The CDR3 DNA reads TGTGCCAGCAGTTTACGGCAGGGCTACGAGCAGTACTTC. Its protein is CASSLRQGYEQYF.

This chain joins TRBV7-6 and TRBJ2-7; D is perhaps TRBD2 (5 bases). V dropped 4 bases and J dropped 1 base, with 20 bases sitting between them. This CDR3 comprises 17 residues. Germline lookup yields CDR1 SGHVS and CDR2 FNYEAQ. Here the CDR3 reads CASSSPRAGETSYEQYF. The CDR3 DNA reads TGTGCCAGCAGCTCCCCCCGCGCCGGGGAGACATCCTACGAGCAGTACTTC. Using reference TRBV7-6 and TRBJ2-7 for the parts outside the CDR3, the full variable domain is GAGVSQSPRYKVTKRGQDVALRCDPISGHVSLYWYRQALGQGPEFLTYFNYEAQQDKSGLPNDRFSAERPEGSISTLTIQRTEQRDSAMYRCASSSPRAGETSYEQYFGPGTRLTVT.